These 32 T cell receptor beta chains were sequenced from one sample in a study of Ad26.COV2.S vaccination and SARS-CoV-2 variants. Sequencing used immunoSEQ multiplex PCR; TCRdb keeps in-frame clones, though not all of them. Of some 340,000 clones in the sample, around 84% were seen once. Noted treatment: roughly 18 received Ad26.COV2.S at low or high dose, single or two shots; roughly five received placebo; per-sample allocation not given. After the first vaccine or placebo injection, samples were drawn on day 63. Sequenced material: peripheral blood, taken in a trial of Ad26.COV2.S vaccine versus placebo. All receptors derive from a person aged 18-65 years who received the Ad26.COV2.S COVID-19 vaccine or a placebo.

The rearrangement links TRBV30 to TRBJ2-3, with a possible D match to TRBD1 (7 bases). This CDR3 spans 14 amino acids. The V gene lost 2 bases and the J gene lost 3 bases, with 12 bases spanning the gap. Germline V gene lookup returns CDR1 GTSNPN and CDR2 SVGIG (reference sequence). The CDR3 reads CAWSTTGRTDTQYF. CDR3 coding DNA: TGTGCCTGGAGTACGACAGGGAGGACAGATACGCAGTATTTT. Supplemented by reference TRBV30 and TRBJ2-3, the full variable domain reads SQTIHQWPATLVQPVGSPLSLECTVEGTSNPNLYWYRQAAGRGLQLLFYSVGIGQISSEVPQNLSASRPQDRQFILSSKKLLLSDSGFYLCAWSTTGRTDTQYFGPGTRLTVL.

CDR3 coding DNA: TGTGCCAGCAGCGTAGAGGGAAACGAGCAGTACTTC. Its translation is CASSVEGNEQYF. The J gene is TRBJ2-7, the V gene TRBV9, with unresolved D. Germline CDR1 reads SGDLS; CDR2 reads YYNGEE. V was clipped by 0 bases and J by 5 bases, with 6 bases between them. CDR3 length equals 12 residues.

The V and J genes are TRBV7-2 and TRBJ2-3; 10 positions match TRBD1. J lost 3 bases, V lost 5 bases, and 2 bases had no gene match. CDR1 is SGHTA and CDR2 is FQGNSA in the germline V gene. The CDR3 covers 14 residues. Here the CDR3 DNA reads TGTGCCAGCAGCGGGACAGGGGTAACAGATACGCAGTATTTT. It yields the protein CASSGTGVTDTQYF.

This chain uses TRBV6-2 or TRBV6-3 with TRBJ1-1; 7 bases agree with TRBD1. V lost 6 bases and J lost 6; bases outside the gene matches: 7. The germline V gene encodes CDR1 MNHEY and CDR2 SVGEGT. CDR3 length: 13 amino acids. The chain's CDR3 is CASSSGTAAEAFF. For the CDR3, the DNA is TGTGCCAGCAGCTCCGGGACAGCGGCTGAAGCTTTCTTT.

The rearrangement uses TRBV27 and TRBJ1-5, with D maybe TRBD1 (5 bases). The CDR3 loop spans 17 amino acids. Germline CDR1 is MNHEY and CDR2 is SMNVEV (reference sequence). V was clipped by 6 bases and J by 0 bases, with 18 bases between them. CDR3 DNA: TGTGCCAGCAGCCAAGGTATTGACAGACGTAGCAATCAGCCCCAGCATTTT. It yields the protein CASSQGIDRRSNQPQHF.

The V call is TRBV5-1, the J call TRBJ1-1; perhaps TRBD1 as D (5 bases). CDR3 length: 16 residues. CDR1 and CDR2 from the germline V gene are SGHRS and YFSETQ. V gave up 4 bases and J gave up 3 bases, with 19 bases separating them. The CDR3 DNA reads TGCGCCAGCAGCGGGGGGACGGGCAGCCTTCACACTGAAGCTTTCTTT. Encoded protein: CASSGGTGSLHTEAFF. The entire variable domain, with the rest obtained from reference TRBV5-1 and TRBJ1-1, is as follows: KAGVTQTPRYLIKTRGQQVTLSCSPISGHRSVSWYQQTPGQGLQFLFEYFSETQRNKGNFPGRFSGRQFSNSRSEMNVSTLELGDSALYLCASSGGTGSLHTEAFFGQGTRLTVV.

This chain links TRBV30 with TRBJ2-7, with 8 positions matching TRBD2. Germline lookup yields CDR1 GTSNPN and CDR2 SVGIG (reference sequence). The CDR3 length is 13 residues. V lost 8 bases and J lost 2; bases outside the gene matches: 8. The CDR3 DNA sequence: TGTGCCGGCACTAGCGGAACAACCTACGAGCAGTACTTC. Translation gives CAGTSGTTYEQYF.

This chain links TRBV7-2 with TRBJ2-2; D is unclear. The CDR3 runs 16 residues. Trimming shortened V by 2 bases and J by 1 base, and 11 bases separated the two germline ends. The germline V gene encodes CDR1 SGHTA and CDR2 FQGNSA. The CDR3 loop is CASSLRPVQNTGELFF. In DNA, the CDR3 is TGTGCCAGCAGCTTAAGGCCGGTGCAGAACACCGGGGAGCTGTTTTTT.

Of note for this clone: A read error may explain this, as a much larger clone is one base away. The chain has TRBV5-1 and TRBJ1-2; D is perhaps TRBD1 (6 bases). Germline CDR1 and CDR2: SGHRS and YFSETQ. The CDR3 runs 15 residues. The CDR3 DNA reads as TGCGCCCGCAGCTACGGGGGGGCCTTAAGTGGTGGCTACACCTTC. Amino acid sequence: CARSYGGALSGGYTF.

J is TRBJ2-3 and V is TRBV3-1 (or the pseudogene TRBV3-2), with D possibly being TRBD1 or TRBD2 (5 bases each). The CDR3 totals 16 residues. The V end lost 3 bases, the J end lost 0 bases, and 13 bases lay between the germline ends. Germline V gives CDR1 LGHDT, CDR2 YNNKEL (reference sequence). As DNA, the CDR3 is TGTGCCAGCAGCCACAAACCGGGACGAAGCACAGATACGCAGTATTTT. The encoded protein is CASSHKPGRSTDTQYF.

This sequence joins TRBV6-6 and TRBJ1-2, with D tentatively TRBD1 (6 bases). CDR3 length: 14 residues. Germline CDR1 reads MNHNY; CDR2 reads SVGAGI (reference sequence). Deletions cut 0 bases from V and 4 bases from J, with 9 bases between. The CDR3 coding sequence is TGTGCCAGCAGTTACTCCGACAGGTTCTATGGCTACACCTTC. This codes for CASSYSDRFYGYTF.

This clone was detected ten times or more. The chain is built from TRBV5-1 and TRBJ2-2; D is ambiguous. Germline CDR1 and CDR2: SGHRS and YFSETQ. The V gene lost 0 bases and the J gene lost 4 bases, with 10 bases spanning the gap. This CDR3 contains 15 residues. The CDR3 sequence is CASSLGLLGTGELFF. The CDR3 region has the DNA TGCGCCAGCAGCTTGGGACTTCTGGGCACCGGGGAGCTGTTTTTT.

This clone was seen once. This chain joins TRBV7-2 and TRBJ2-1; 8 bases map to TRBD2. V lost 2 bases to trimming and J lost 4 bases; unmatched junction nucleotides: 10. Germline-derived CDR1 and CDR2 are SGHTA and FQGNSA. The CDR3 extends over 17 amino acids. The CDR3 DNA reads TGTGCCAGCAGCTTACAGTGGTCGGGGGGGCTGTACAATGAGCAGTTCTTC. This sequence encodes CASSLQWSGGLYNEQFF. The variable domain in full, completed from reference TRBV7-2 and TRBJ2-1, reads GAGVSQSPSNKVTEKGKDVELRCDPISGHTALYWYRQSLGQGLEFLIYFQGNSAPDKSGLPSDRFSAERTGGSVSTLTIQRTQQEDSAVYLCASSLQWSGGLYNEQFFGPGTRLTVL.

The chain employs TRBV18 and TRBJ2-7; D possibly corresponds to TRBD1 (6 bases). Trimming left V 0 bases short and J 0 bases short, with 6 bases between. Germline V gene data show CDR1 as KGHSH and CDR2 as LQKENI. This CDR3 region has 14 residues. The CDR3 DNA follows: TGTGCCAGCTCACCACCGGACAGCTCCTACGAGCAGTACTTC. Protein: CASSPPDSSYEQYF.

This chain uses TRBV4-1 with TRBJ1-2; a possible D gene is TRBD1 (6 bases). The CDR3 contains 15 residues. V shed 3 bases and J shed 0 bases, with 11 bases lying between them. Per the germline V gene, CDR1 is MGHRA and CDR2 is YSYEKL. The CDR3 sequence: CASSQRGGTNYGYTF. CDR3 DNA: TGCGCCAGCAGCCAGAGAGGGGGGACTAACTATGGCTACACCTTC.

The rearrangement links TRBV6-5 to TRBJ2-7; 8 positions match TRBD1. CDR1 MNHEY and CDR2 SVGAGI come from the germline V gene. V lost 5 bases, J lost 1 base, and 4 bases stayed unmatched. The CDR3 consists of 14 residues. CDR3 residues: CASSPRTGSYEQYF. In DNA, the CDR3 is TGTGCCAGCAGTCCCCGGACAGGGTCCTACGAGCAGTACTTC.

The J gene is TRBJ1-1, the V gene TRBV19, with D possibly being TRBD1 (6 bases). Germline V gene data show CDR1 as LNHDA and CDR2 as SQIVND (reference sequence). This CDR3 has 15 amino acids. Between the trimmed V and J ends, which lost 4 bases and 5 bases, there was a span of 17 bases. Here the CDR3 reads CASSRDTPRWTEAFF. In nucleotides, the CDR3 is TGTGCCAGTAGTAGGGACACACCAAGGTGGACTGAAGCTTTCTTT.

The rearrangement links TRBV3-1 (or the pseudogene TRBV3-2) to TRBJ2-2; tentative D call: TRBD1 (5 bases). CDR1 is LGHDT, CDR2 YNNKEL, per germline (reference sequence). Deletions cut 2 bases from V and 1 base from J, with 8 bases between. This CDR3 is built from 15 residues. CDR3 sequence (DNA): TGTGCCAGCAGCCAAAGTCAGGGGAACACCGGGGAGCTGTTTTTT. Translation gives CASSQSQGNTGELFF.

This chain uses TRBV7-2 with TRBJ1-3; no reliable D call. Trimming took 2 bases from V and 3 from J, leaving 8 bases between them. Germline CDR1 reads SGHTA; CDR2 reads FQGNSA. The CDR3 contains 14 residues. CDR3 sequence reads: CASSLNANGNTIYF. CDR3 nucleotide sequence: TGTGCCAGCAGCTTAAATGCCAATGGAAACACCATATATTTT.

V usage is TRBV5-1 and J usage is TRBJ2-1; the D gene could be TRBD1 or TRBD2 (5 bases each). The CDR3 runs to 16 residues. The germline CDR1 and CDR2 sequences are SGHRS and YFSETQ. Deletions cut 4 bases from V and 2 bases from J, with 16 bases between. The CDR3 here is CASSPREQGAYNEQFF. CDR3 bases: TGCGCCAGCAGCCCGAGGGAGCAGGGTGCCTACAATGAGCAGTTCTTC.

The V gene is TRBV30, the J gene TRBJ1-1; TRBD1 matches 10 bases. The V gene end was trimmed by 3 bases and the J gene end by 4 bases; junction bases not matched to a gene: 8. Germline CDR1 reads GTSNPN; CDR2 reads SVGIG (reference sequence). There are 15 residues in the CDR3. The CDR3 reads CAWRGGQGISTEAFF. The CDR3 coding sequence is TGTGCCTGGAGGGGGGGACAGGGGATTTCCACTGAAGCTTTCTTT.

V usage is TRBV19 and J usage is TRBJ1-2, with D possibly TRBD1 on 6 matching bases. V lost 9 bases and J 8 bases, leaving 19 bases between the germline ends. The CDR3 has 13 residues. Looked up from germline, CDR1 is LNHDA and CDR2 is SQIVND (reference sequence). The CDR3 DNA reads as TGTGCCAGCAGCGAAGGAGCTGGGGGCGGCTACACCTTC. Amino acids: CASSEGAGGGYTF.

The genes are TRBV5-1 and TRBJ1-1; D is unresolved. CDR3 length: 15 amino acids. Germline V gene lookup returns CDR1 SGHRS and CDR2 YFSETQ. V lost 0 bases to trimming and J lost 1 base, with 10 bases between them. CDR3 protein: CASSLEWGPNTEAFF. The CDR3 DNA is TGCGCCAGCAGCTTGGAATGGGGTCCGAACACTGAAGCTTTCTTT.

CDR3 nucleotide sequence: TGTGCCACCAGCAGAGAAGGGGCAGCCTACGAGCAGTACTTC. This sequence encodes CATSREGAAYEQYF. This chain joins TRBV15 and TRBJ2-7, with D tentatively TRBD1 (5 bases). This CDR3 contains 14 residues. The germline V gene has CDR1 LNHNV and CDR2 YYDKDF (reference sequence). Trimming removed 0 bases at V and 2 bases at J, with 8 bases between.

The V gene is TRBV7-8, the J gene TRBJ2-2; D is undetermined. CDR3 size: 15 residues. Germline-derived CDR1 and CDR2 are SGHVS and FQNEAQ. V lost 3 bases to trimming and J lost 6 bases, with 14 bases between them. The CDR3 loop reads CASSLNPPPAGELFF. For the CDR3, the DNA is TGTGCCAGCAGCTTGAATCCTCCCCCTGCCGGGGAGCTGTTTTTT. The variable domain in full, with the rest retrieved from reference TRBV7-8 and TRBJ2-2, is GAGVSQSPRYKVAKRGQDVALRCDPISGHVSLFWYQQALGQGPEFLTYFQNEAQLDKSGLPSDRFFAERPEGSVSTLKIQRTQQEDSAVYLCASSLNPPPAGELFFGEGSRLTVL.

As DNA, the CDR3 is TGTGCCAGCAGCGTAGGCGTACAGAGCTCCTATAATTCACCCCTCCACTTT. The encoded protein is CASSVGVQSSYNSPLHF. The chain carries TRBV9 and TRBJ1-6; no firm D call. The germline V gene has CDR1 SGDLS and CDR2 YYNGEE. V dropped 0 bases and J dropped 0 bases, with 10 bases sitting between them. The CDR3 loop spans 17 amino acids.

This clone was counted only a few times. This sequence joins TRBV3-1 (or the pseudogene TRBV3-2) and TRBJ1-5; D is unclear. V lost 4 bases and J 1 base, leaving 8 bases between the germline ends. CDR1 and CDR2 from the germline V gene are LGHDT and YNNKEL (reference sequence). The CDR3 extends over 14 amino acids. The CDR3 reads CASSPRTSNQPQHF. The CDR3 DNA is TGTGCCAGCAGCCCCCGTACAAGCAATCAGCCCCAGCATTTT.

The V gene is TRBV6-5, the J gene TRBJ2-1; 11 nucleotides align to TRBD2. The CDR3 covers 15 residues. Germline V gene sequence: CDR1 MNHEY, CDR2 SVGAGI. Germline trimming cut 7 bases from V and 2 bases from J; bases unmatched to any gene: 4. The CDR3 DNA reads TGTGCCAGCACCTCTAGCGGGGGGCCCTACAATGAGCAGTTCTTC. It encodes CASTSSGGPYNEQFF.

This chain links TRBV12-3 or TRBV12-4 with TRBJ1-2; no clear D. CDR3 length: 12 amino acids. The ends were cut back, 5 bases at V and 5 bases at J, with 9 bases in the middle. CDR3 residues: CASSPTRYGYTF. The CDR3 DNA reads TGTGCCAGCAGTCCCACCCGATATGGCTACACCTTC.

The chain combines TRBV6-1 with TRBJ1-5; 7 nucleotides align to TRBD1. The germline gives CDR1 MNHNS, CDR2 SASEGT. The V and J ends lost 4 bases and 4 bases, in that order; junction bases with no gene match: 13. The CDR3 runs to 17 residues. The CDR3 loop reads CASSALTGDGSNQPQHF. The CDR3 DNA is TGTGCCAGCAGTGCCCTTACAGGGGATGGGAGTAATCAGCCCCAGCATTTT.

The chain links TRBV30 to TRBJ1-4; D is perhaps TRBD1 (5 bases). The CDR3 length is 16 residues. V lost 4 bases, J lost 5 bases, and 20 bases lay in between. The germline gives CDR1 GTSNPN, CDR2 SVGIG (reference sequence). The CDR3 loop is CAWNKLGGTRNEKLFF. CDR3 nucleotides: TGTGCCTGGAATAAGCTGGGGGGAACCAGAAATGAAAAACTGTTTTTT.

V is TRBV27 and J is TRBJ1-2, with 9 bases matching TRBD1. The ends lost 3 bases at V and 8 bases at J; junction bases unmatched: 10. This CDR3 is built from 15 residues. Germline lookup yields CDR1 MNHEY and CDR2 SMNVEV (reference sequence). The CDR3 region has the DNA TGTGCCAGCAGTTTCGGTACAGGGGGCGCCGACGGCTACACCTTC. Translation gives CASSFGTGGADGYTF.